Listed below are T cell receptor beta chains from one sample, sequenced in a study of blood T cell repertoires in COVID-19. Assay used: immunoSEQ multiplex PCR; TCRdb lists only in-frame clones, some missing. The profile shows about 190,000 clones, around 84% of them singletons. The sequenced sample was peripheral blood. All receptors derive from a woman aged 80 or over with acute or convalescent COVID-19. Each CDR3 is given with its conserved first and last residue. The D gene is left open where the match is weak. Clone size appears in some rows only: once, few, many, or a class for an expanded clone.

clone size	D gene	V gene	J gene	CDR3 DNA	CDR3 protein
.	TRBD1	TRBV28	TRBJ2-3	TGTGCCAGCAGTTCACCGGGACAGGGGGAAACAGATACGCAGTATTTT	CASSSPGQGETDTQYF
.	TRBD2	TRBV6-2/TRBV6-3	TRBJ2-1	TGTGCCAGCAGTTACCCCGGGACTAGCGGGGGGAGTCGGCAGTTCTTC	CASSYPGTSGGSRQFF
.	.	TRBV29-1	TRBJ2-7	TGCAGCGTTGGGACGGGGTTGTACGAGCAGTACTTC	CSVGTGLYEQYF
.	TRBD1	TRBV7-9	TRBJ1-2	TGTGCCAGCACCCGAACAGGGGGTTGGGGCTACACCTTC	CASTRTGGWGYTF
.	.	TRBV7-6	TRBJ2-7	TGTGCCAGCAGCTCCGGAGAGGAGGGCGAGCAGTACTTC	CASSSGEEGEQYF
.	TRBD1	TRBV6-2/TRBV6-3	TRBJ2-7	TGTGCCAGCAGTTACGAGACAGGGCCCTACGAGCAGTACTTC	CASSYETGPYEQYF
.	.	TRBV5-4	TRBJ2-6	TGTGCCAGCAGCCTCTTGAAAGGGGCAGGGACTGGGGCCAACGTCCTGACTTTC	CASSLLKGAGTGANVLTF
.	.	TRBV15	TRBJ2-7	TGTGCCACCAGCAGAGCAGGGACTGAAGCCTACGAGCAGTACTTC	CATSRAGTEAYEQYF
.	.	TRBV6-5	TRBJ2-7	TGTGCCAGCACCACGGGTACCGACTACGAGCAGTACTTC	CASTTGTDYEQYF
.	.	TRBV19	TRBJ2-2	TGTGCCAGTAGAAGGCCGGGAAACACCGGGGAGCTGTTTTTT	CASRRPGNTGELFF
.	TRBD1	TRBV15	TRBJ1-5	TGTGCCACCAGCAGATCCGGGGACAGGGTTCAGCCCCAGCATTTT	CATSRSGDRVQPQHF
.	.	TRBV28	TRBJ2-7	TGTGCCAGCAGCGCTCCCCAGGGCTACGAGCAGTACTTC	CASSAPQGYEQYF
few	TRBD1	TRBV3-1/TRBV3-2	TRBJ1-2	TGTGCCAGCAGCCCGATGATTCAGGGGGCGCATGGCTACACCTTC	CASSPMIQGAHGYTF
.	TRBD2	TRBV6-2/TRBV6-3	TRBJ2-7	TGTGCCAGCAGTTACGCTAGCGGGATCTACGAGCAGTACTTC	CASSYASGIYEQYF
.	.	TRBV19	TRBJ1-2	TGTGCCAGTAGTGAATCTGGGGGGATCTATGGCTACACCTTC	CASSESGGIYGYTF
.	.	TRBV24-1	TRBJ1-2	TGTGCCACCAGTGATTTCCCAGCTAACTATGGCTACACCTTC	CATSDFPANYGYTF
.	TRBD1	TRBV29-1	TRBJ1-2	TGCAGCGTTGAAGATCAGGAGGGACAGGATGGCTACACCTTC	CSVEDQEGQDGYTF
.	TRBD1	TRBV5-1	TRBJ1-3	TGCGCCAGCAGCTCGACAGGGGACTCTGGAAACACCATATATTTT	CASSSTGDSGNTIYF
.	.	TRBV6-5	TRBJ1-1	TGTGCCATCACGGCGGGGAGGAACACTGAAGCTTTCTTT	CAITAGRNTEAFF
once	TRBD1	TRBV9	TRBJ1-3	TGTGCCAGCACCAGAGGACAGGGAGGGAACACCATATATTTT	CASTRGQGGNTIYF
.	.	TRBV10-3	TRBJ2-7	TGTGCCATCAGTGATGTGTCCAGGATACGGGACAGACTAGGAGAGCAGTACTTC	CAISDVSRIRDRLGEQYF
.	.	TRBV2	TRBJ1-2	TGTGCCAGCACCGAGGAAGGCAGGGTCAACACCTTC	CASTEEGRVNTF
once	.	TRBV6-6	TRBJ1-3	TGTGCCAGCAGTCTCGGACAGTACTCTGGGCGTGGAAACACCATATATTTT	CASSLGQYSGRGNTIYF
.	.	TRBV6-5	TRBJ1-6	TGTGCCAGCAGTCTTGCGAATTCACCCCTCCACTTT	CASSLANSPLHF
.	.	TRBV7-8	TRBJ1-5	TGTGCCAGCAGCTTACAGGATAGCAATCAGCCCCAGCATTTT	CASSLQDSNQPQHF